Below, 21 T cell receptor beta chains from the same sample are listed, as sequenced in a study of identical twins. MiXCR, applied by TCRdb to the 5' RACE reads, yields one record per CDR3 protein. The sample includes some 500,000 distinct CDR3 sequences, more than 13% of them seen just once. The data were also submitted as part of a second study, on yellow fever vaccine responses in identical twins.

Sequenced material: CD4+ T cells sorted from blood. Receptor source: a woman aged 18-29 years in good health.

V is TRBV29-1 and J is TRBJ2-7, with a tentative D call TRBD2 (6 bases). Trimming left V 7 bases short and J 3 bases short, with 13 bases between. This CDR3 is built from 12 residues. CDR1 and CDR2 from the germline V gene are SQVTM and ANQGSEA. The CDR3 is CSATGTDYEQYF. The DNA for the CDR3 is TGCAGCGCCACCGGGACTGACTACGAGCAGTACTTC.

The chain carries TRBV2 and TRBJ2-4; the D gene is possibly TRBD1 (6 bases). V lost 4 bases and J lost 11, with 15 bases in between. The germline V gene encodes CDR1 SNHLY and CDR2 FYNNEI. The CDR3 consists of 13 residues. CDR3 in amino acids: CASSVNTGFVQYF. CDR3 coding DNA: TGTGCCAGCAGTGTTAATACAGGGTTTGTTCAGTACTTC.

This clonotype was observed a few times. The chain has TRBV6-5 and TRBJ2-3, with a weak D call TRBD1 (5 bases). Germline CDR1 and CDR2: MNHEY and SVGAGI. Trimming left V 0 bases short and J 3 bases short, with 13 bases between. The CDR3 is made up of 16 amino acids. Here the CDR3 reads CASSYSHGATTDTQYF. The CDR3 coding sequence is TGTGCCAGCAGTTACTCCCATGGGGCTACGACAGATACGCAGTATTTT.

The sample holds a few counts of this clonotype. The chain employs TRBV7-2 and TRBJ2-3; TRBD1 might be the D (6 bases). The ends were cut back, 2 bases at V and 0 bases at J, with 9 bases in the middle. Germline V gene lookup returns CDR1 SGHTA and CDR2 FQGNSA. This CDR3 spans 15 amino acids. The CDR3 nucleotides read TGTGCCAGCAGCTTAACGGGACACAGCACAGATACGCAGTATTTT. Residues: CASSLTGHSTDTQYF.

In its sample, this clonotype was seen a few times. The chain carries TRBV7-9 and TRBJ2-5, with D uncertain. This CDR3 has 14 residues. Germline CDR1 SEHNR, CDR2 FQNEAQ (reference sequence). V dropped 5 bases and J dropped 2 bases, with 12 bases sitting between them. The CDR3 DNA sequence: TGTGCCAGCAGCCCCTATGGTTCACAAGAGACCCAGTACTTC. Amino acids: CASSPYGSQETQYF.

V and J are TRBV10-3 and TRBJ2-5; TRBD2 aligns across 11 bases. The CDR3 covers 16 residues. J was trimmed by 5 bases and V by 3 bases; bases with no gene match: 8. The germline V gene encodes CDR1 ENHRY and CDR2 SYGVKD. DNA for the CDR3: TGTGCCATCAGTGAAGAAGTAGCGGGGGGGCTGGAGACCCAGTACTTC. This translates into CAISEEVAGGLETQYF.

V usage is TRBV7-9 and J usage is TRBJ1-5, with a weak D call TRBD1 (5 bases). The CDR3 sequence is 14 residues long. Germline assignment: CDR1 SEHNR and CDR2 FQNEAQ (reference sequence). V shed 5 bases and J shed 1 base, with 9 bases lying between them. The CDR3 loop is CASSPGTSNQPQHF. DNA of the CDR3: TGTGCCAGCAGCCCCGGGACCAGCAATCAGCCCCAGCATTTT.

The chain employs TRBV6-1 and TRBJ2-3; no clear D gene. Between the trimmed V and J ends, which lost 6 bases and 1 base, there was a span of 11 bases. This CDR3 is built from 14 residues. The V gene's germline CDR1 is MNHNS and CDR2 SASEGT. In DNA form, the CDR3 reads TGTGCCAGCAGCCAGCCGGACGGCACAGATACGCAGTATTTT. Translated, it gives CASSQPDGTDTQYF.

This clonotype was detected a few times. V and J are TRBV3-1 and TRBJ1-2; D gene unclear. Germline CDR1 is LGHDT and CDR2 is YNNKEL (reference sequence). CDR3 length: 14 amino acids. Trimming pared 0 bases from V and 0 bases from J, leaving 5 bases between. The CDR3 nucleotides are TGTGCCAGCAGCCAAGAAGGCGCTAACTATGGCTACACCTTC. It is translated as CASSQEGANYGYTF.

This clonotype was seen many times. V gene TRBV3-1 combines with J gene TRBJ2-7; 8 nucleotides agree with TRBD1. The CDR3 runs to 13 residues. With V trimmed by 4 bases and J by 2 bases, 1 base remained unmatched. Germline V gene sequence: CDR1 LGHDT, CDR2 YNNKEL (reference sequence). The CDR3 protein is CASSPQGAYEQYF. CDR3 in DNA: TGTGCCAGCAGCCCACAGGGGGCCTACGAGCAGTACTTC.

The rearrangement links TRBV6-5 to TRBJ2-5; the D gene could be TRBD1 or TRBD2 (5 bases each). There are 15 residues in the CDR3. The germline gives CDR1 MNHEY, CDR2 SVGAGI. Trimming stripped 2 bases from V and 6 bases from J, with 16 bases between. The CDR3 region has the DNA TGTGCCAGCAGTTACGAGGCCAGGGACGGGCAGACCCAGTACTTC. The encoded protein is CASSYEARDGQTQYF.

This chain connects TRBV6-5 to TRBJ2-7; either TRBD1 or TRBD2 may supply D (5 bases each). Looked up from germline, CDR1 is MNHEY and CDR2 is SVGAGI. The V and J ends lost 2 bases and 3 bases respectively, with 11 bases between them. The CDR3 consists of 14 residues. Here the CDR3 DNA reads TGTGCCAGCAGTTACGTGGGGGTGAACTACGAGCAGTACTTC. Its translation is CASSYVGVNYEQYF.

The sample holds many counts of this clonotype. The chain's CDR3 is CASRAGATDTQYF. For the CDR3, the DNA is TGTGCCAGCAGAGCGGGGGCCACAGATACGCAGTATTTT. The chain employs TRBV12-3 or TRBV12-4 and TRBJ2-3; 8 bases agree with TRBD2. V dropped 6 bases and J dropped 2; count of bases not matched to a gene: 1. The CDR3 spans 13 residues.

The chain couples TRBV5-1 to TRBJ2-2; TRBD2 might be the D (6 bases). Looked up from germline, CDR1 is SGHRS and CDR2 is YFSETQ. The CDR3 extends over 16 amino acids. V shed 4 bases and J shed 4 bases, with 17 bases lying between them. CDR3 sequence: CASSRGILRVTGELFF. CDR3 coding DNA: TGCGCCAGCAGCCGCGGGATTTTAAGGGTCACCGGGGAGCTGTTTTTT.

CDR3 region: CASSFSLGSYEQYF. CDR3 nucleotide sequence: TGTGCCAGCAGCTTTTCACTCGGGTCCTACGAGCAGTACTTC. V and J are TRBV7-9 and TRBJ2-7, with D unclear. V was cut by 3 bases and J by 1 base, with 10 bases left in between. This CDR3 contains 14 residues. CDR1 SEHNR and CDR2 FQNEAQ come from the germline V gene (reference sequence).

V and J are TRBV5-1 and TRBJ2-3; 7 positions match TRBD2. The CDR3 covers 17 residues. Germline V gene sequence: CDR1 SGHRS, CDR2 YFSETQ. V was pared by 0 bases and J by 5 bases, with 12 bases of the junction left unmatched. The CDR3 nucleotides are TGCGCCAGCAGCTTGGTGTCTGGCGGGGGAACTAGAGATACGCAGTATTTT. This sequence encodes CASSLVSGGGTRDTQYF.

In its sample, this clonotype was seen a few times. Here the CDR3 reads CASSLEVRGTNTGELFF. As DNA, the CDR3 is TGTGCCAGCAGCTTGGAGGTGCGGGGGACGAACACCGGGGAGCTGTTTTTT. V usage is TRBV5-6 and J usage is TRBJ2-2; TRBD2 agrees at 7 bases. In germline, CDR1 is SGHDT, CDR2 YYEEEE. The trim removed 0 bases at V and 0 bases at J, leaving 5 bases unmatched. The CDR3 loop spans 17 amino acids.

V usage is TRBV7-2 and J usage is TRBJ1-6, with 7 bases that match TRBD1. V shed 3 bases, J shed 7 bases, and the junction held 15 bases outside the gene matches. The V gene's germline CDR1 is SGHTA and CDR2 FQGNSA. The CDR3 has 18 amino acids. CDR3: CASSFALSGTALNSPLHF. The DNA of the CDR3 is TGTGCCAGCAGCTTTGCACTTTCCGGGACAGCACTGAATTCACCCCTCCACTTT.

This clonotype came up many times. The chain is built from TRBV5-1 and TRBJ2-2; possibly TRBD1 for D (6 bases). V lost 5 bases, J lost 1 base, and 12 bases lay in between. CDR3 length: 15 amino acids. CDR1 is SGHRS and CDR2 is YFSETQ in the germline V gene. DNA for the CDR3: TGCGCCAGCAGGATAGGGACACAGAACACCGGGGAGCTGTTTTTT. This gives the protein CASRIGTQNTGELFF.

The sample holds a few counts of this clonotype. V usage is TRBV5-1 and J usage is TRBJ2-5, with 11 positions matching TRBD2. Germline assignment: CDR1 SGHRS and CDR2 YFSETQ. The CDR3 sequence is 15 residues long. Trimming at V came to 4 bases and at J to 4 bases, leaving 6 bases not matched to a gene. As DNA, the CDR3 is TGCGCCAGCAGCAAAAGGGGGACTAGCGGAGAGACCCAGTACTTC. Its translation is CASSKRGTSGETQYF.

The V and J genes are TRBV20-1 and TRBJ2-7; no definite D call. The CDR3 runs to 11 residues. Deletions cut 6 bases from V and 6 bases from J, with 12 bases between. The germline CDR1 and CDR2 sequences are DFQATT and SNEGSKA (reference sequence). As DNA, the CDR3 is TGCAGTGCGGAACAGATCGCCGAGCAGTACTTC. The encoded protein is CSAEQIAEQYF.